This TCR beta chain was profiled in a study of shared clonotypes between healthy human individuals. Study overall: Three CD4 naive, three CD4 memory, two CD8 naive and one CD8 memory plate were used per donor. Study-wide points: All-four-donor shared clonotypes had higher generation probabilities than non-shared clonotypes did.

Profiled with immunoSEQ multiplex PCR; TCRdb holds only in-frame clones, not every one. The data contain 740,000 or so clones, roughly 73% of them seen just once; the ten biggest clones take up around 2%. Germline lookup yields CDR1 ENHRY and CDR2 SYGVKD. The CDR3 extends over 17 amino acids. As to this clone: What it binds is unknown. A far bigger clonotype differs at one base, so this is likely a read error. Other DNA sequences in this specimen translate into the identical CDR3.

The specimen was memory CD4+ T cells sorted from blood. Subset of the sample: CD45RA-negative fraction. The receptor was derived from a woman under 40 in good health. This chain joins TRBV10-3 and TRBJ2-7; 14 bases are shared with TRBD2. The CDR3: CAIRDSGTSGGTYEQYF. The CDR3 DNA follows: TGTGCCATCAGAGATTCCGGGACTAGCGGGGGTACCTACGAGCAATACTTC.